The source of this TCR beta chain is a study of patients and donors after allogeneic stem cell transplantation. The germline V gene encodes CDR1 MGHDK and CDR2 SYGVNS. The CDR3 runs 18 residues. Germline trimming cut 2 bases from V and 6 bases from J; bases unmatched to any gene: 10. TCRdb re-analysed the RT-PCR reads in MiXCR, keeping a single row per CDR3 protein. The sample records some 880,000 distinct CDR3 sequences, approximately 19% being singletons. The TCR comes from a human donor who was either an allogeneic HSCT recipient or a stem cell or donor lymphocyte infusion donor (not recorded which). It is not recorded whose cells these are; they may come from a transplant donor. The V and J genes are TRBV25-1 and TRBJ1-4; 12 bases fit TRBD1. The sample consisted of blood, either unsorted or a sorted T cell fraction (not recorded which). The CDR3 sequence is CASSEPGQGAIGDEKLFF. DNA of the CDR3: TGTGCCAGCAGTGAACCGGGACAGGGGGCGATCGGGGATGAAAAACTGTTTTTT.